These T cell receptor beta chains were read from a single sample in a study of cytomegalovirus exposure and HLA in healthy donors. Using immunoSEQ multiplex PCR, the repertoire was profiled, and TCRdb retains in-frame clones only, with some absent. The table shows around 200,000 clones, with approximately 80% occurring only once. Sequencing was performed on PBMCs. These receptors were collected from a girl aged 10-17 years in good health and CMV-seronegative. The CDR3 runs from the conserved cysteine through the conserved F or W. D genes are given only for firm matches. For some rows the clone size is stated as once, few or many, or as a class when expanded; others skip it.

v_gene	j_gene	d_gene	abundance	CDR3nt	CDR3aa
TRBV6-6	TRBJ1-1	NA	NA	TGTGCCAGCAGTTCAAGGGGTAACACTGAAGCTTTCTTT	CASSSRGNTEAFF
TRBV9	TRBJ1-4	NA	NA	TGTGCCAGCAGCCTATCCCCAACGGACAGATTTGATGAAAAACTGTTTTTT	CASSLSPTDRFDEKLFF
TRBV9	TRBJ2-7	NA	NA	TGTGCCAGCAGCGTAGGACAGGAGACCTACGAGCAGTACTTC	CASSVGQETYEQYF
TRBV30	TRBJ2-1	TRBD2	NA	TGTGCCTGGTCCAGCGATAGCGGGAACAATGAGCAGTTCTTC	CAWSSDSGNNEQFF
TRBV18	TRBJ2-3	TRBD2	few	TGTGCCAGCTCACTCAATCCTCTAGCGACGGCGGGAGGCACAGATACGCAGTATTTT	CASSLNPLATAGGTDTQYF
TRBV15	TRBJ1-3	NA	NA	TGTGCCACCAGCAGAGATAATCAGGGAAACACCATATATTTT	CATSRDNQGNTIYF
TRBV9	TRBJ2-7	TRBD2	NA	TGTGCCAGCAGCGCTGCTAGCGGGAGGTCCTACGAGCAGTACTTC	CASSAASGRSYEQYF
TRBV28	TRBJ2-5	TRBD2	NA	TGTGCCAGCAAGAACGGGGGGGTGGAGACCCAGTACTTC	CASKNGGVETQYF
TRBV6-5	TRBJ1-1	NA	NA	TGTGCCAGCAACGACAGGTCCGGGAACACTGAAGCTTTCTTT	CASNDRSGNTEAFF
TRBV5-6	TRBJ1-4	NA	NA	TGTGCCAGCAGCTTGGGAAGGGGGAGTTTTGAAAAACTGTTTTTT	CASSLGRGSFEKLFF
TRBV7-9	TRBJ2-1	TRBD1	NA	TGTGCCAGCAGCCCCCGGGCCGACAGGGAAGGTTGGAATGAGCAGTTCTTC	CASSPRADREGWNEQFF
TRBV28	TRBJ1-3	NA	NA	TGTGCCAGCAGTCGGACATATGGAAACACCATATATTTT	CASSRTYGNTIYF
TRBV6-6	TRBJ2-3	TRBD2	NA	TGTGCCAGCAGTTACGGGCGGGGGGTCACAGATACGCAGTATTTT	CASSYGRGVTDTQYF
TRBV19	TRBJ1-2	TRBD1	NA	TGTGCCAGTAGTATAGGGGGACAGCCCTCTAACTATGGCTACACCTTC	CASSIGGQPSNYGYTF
TRBV7-3	TRBJ1-1	NA	NA	TGTGCCAGCAGCTTTCGTCGTGTCGCTTTCTTT	CASSFRRVAFF
TRBV10-2	TRBJ1-4	NA	NA	TGCGCCAGCAGTGAGGGCCCCGGCTTAGGAGGAAAGGCACGAAGAGGGGGTGAAAAACTGTTTTTT	CASSEGPGLGGKARRGGEKLFF
TRBV9	TRBJ2-1	TRBD2	NA	TGTGCCAGCAGCCCGGCGGGAGTGTCAGATGAGCAGTTCTTC	CASSPAGVSDEQFF
TRBV2	TRBJ1-5	NA	NA	TGTGCCAGCAGTGGGGACAATAATCAGCCCCAGCATTTT	CASSGDNNQPQHF
TRBV5-4	TRBJ2-7	NA	NA	TGTGCCAGCAGACCCCGAGCTACCGACTGGGAGCAGTACTTC	CASRPRATDWEQYF
TRBV18	TRBJ2-5	TRBD1	NA	TGTGCCAGCTCACCCCTCCCCGGGACAGGTTTTCAAGAGACCCAGTACTTC	CASSPLPGTGFQETQYF
TRBV6-1	TRBJ1-1	NA	NA	TGTGCCAGCAGTGAAACGTCCGGACTTGAAGCTTTCTTT	CASSETSGLEAFF
TRBV29-1	TRBJ2-1	TRBD1	NA	TGCAGCGTTGAATATCAGGGGGCTTACAATGAGCAGTTCTTC	CSVEYQGAYNEQFF
TRBV5-5	TRBJ2-7	TRBD1	NA	TGTGCCAGCAGCCACCCGGGACAGGGGACCTACGAGCAGTACTTC	CASSHPGQGTYEQYF
TRBV5-4	TRBJ2-3	TRBD2	NA	TGTGCCAGCAGCTTGGCGGCTAGCGGGAGAGGTACGCAGTATTTT	CASSLAASGRGTQYF
TRBV19	TRBJ2-3	NA	NA	TGTGCCAGTAGTTTTCCAGGGTTAAGCACAGATACGCAGTATTTT	CASSFPGLSTDTQYF
TRBV9	TRBJ2-1	NA	NA	TGTGCCAGCAGCGTAGGGCAGGGGTCTGCTTTCGGGGAGCAGTTCTTC	CASSVGQGSAFGEQFF
TRBV2	TRBJ2-1	NA	once	TGTGCCAGCAGTGATGCAGCGATCTACAATGAGCAGTTCTTC	CASSDAAIYNEQFF
TRBV28	TRBJ2-7	NA	NA	TGTGCCAGCAGTAGAGGGCCCTCCTACGAGCAGTACTTC	CASSRGPSYEQYF
TRBV28	TRBJ2-7	NA	NA	TGTGCCAGCAGCTCCAGGGGCCAGCAGTACTTC	CASSSRGQQYF
TRBV30	TRBJ2-7	TRBD2	NA	TGTGCCTGGATAGGACTGGCGGGAGGCGAGCAGTACTTC	CAWIGLAGGEQYF